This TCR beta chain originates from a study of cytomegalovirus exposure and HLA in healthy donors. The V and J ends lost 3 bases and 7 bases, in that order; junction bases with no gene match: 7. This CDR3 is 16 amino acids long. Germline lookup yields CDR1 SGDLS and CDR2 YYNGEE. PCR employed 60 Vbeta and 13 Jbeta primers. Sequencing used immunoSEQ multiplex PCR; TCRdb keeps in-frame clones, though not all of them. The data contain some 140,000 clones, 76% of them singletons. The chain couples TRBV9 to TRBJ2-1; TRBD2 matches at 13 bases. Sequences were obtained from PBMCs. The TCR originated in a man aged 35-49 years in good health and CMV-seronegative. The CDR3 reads CASSDWTSGRFNEQFF. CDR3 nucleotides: TGTGCCAGCAGCGATTGGACTAGCGGGAGATTTAATGAGCAGTTCTTC.